This T cell receptor (beta chain) was identified during a study of response to subunit inactivated influenza vaccine. Findings and caveats of the study: It was the authors' suggestion that each seasonal influenza vaccination recruits few new T cells.

TCRdb reprocessed the RT-PCR reads with MiXCR, giving one entry per CDR3 protein. The sample has 800,000 to 1,000,000 distinct CDR3 sequences, around 21% seen once. CDR1 and CDR2 from the germline V gene are SGHTA and FQGNSA. This CDR3 has 14 residues. Deletions cut 3 bases from V and 10 bases from J, with 15 bases between. On this clonotype: Antigen: not known.

Sequences were derived from PBMCs from blood, sampled less than 6 days after vaccination. The TCR originated in a man aged 50 or older who received an inactivated influenza vaccine. This chain connects TRBV7-2 to TRBJ2-2; no clear D gene. The CDR3 loop reads CASSLDQKALELFF. The CDR3 DNA reads TGTGCCAGCAGCTTGGACCAGAAGGCCCTGGAGCTGTTTTTT.